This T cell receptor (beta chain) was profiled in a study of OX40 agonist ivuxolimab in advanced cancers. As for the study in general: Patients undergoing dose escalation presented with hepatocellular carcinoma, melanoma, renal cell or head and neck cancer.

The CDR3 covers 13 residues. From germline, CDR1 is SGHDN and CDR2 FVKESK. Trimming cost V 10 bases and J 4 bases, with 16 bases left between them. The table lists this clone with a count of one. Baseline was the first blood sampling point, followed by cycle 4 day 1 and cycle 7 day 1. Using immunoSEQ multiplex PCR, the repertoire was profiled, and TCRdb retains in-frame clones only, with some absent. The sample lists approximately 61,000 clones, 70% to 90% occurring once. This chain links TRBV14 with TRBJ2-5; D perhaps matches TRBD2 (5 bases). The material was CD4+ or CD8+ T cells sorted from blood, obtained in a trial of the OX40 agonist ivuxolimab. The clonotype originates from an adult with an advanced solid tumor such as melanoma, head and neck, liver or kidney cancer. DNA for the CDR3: TGTGCCAACCCACCGGGGTCCCGAGAGACCCAGTACTTC. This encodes CANPPGSRETQYF.